This paragraph reports one T cell receptor (beta chain). Its antigen remains unidentified. Within one base of it there is no much larger clone, and no base qualities were kept. The sample is drawn from a study of cytomegalovirus exposure and HLA in healthy donors (TCRdb year 2017). Looking at the study overall: An earlier analysis of approximately 590 of the donors reported 250 to 300 Gb of sequence data and some 120 million unique TCR beta sequences from 150 million to 200 million T cells. The aim of the study was to test whether cataloging public T cell receptors could identify signatures of past pathogen exposure. Besides the first cohort of more than 650 subjects, a separate validation cohort made up of 90 to 150 different subjects was used. To decide whether each TCR beta V gene segment behaved as functional or pseudogenic, an earlier analysis of some 600 of the donors relied on high-throughput TCR beta sequencing. High-throughput TCR immunosequencing, statistical association of individual TCRs with disease status, and machine learning were combined to predict cytomegalovirus infection status. In a later genetic analysis, genome-wide SNP genotypes for about 55% of the roughly 700 donors were used, and that subset was treated as a discovery cohort. Approximately 300 gigabases of sequencing data and roughly 80 million unique TCR sequences made up an early release that covered over 550 HLA-typed donors. The study profiled the T cell repertoires of 500 to 800 subjects by immunosequencing and related them to cytomegalovirus serostatus. Of the roughly 430 genotyped donors, roughly 80% fell in the genetic ancestry cluster associated with self-reported Caucasian donors. Rather than drawing on any new phenotypic data, the later analysis identified candidate immune exposures from TCR beta sequences and the way those sequences occurred across donors. Every discovery cohort repertoire had been produced on one sequencing platform. Donor age, sex, ethnicity and CMV serostatus were compiled together with the repertoire data. HLA typing included class I and class II loci at four-digit resolution. In a later analysis, previously published TCR beta repertoires from 500 to 750 donors were re-analyzed and high-resolution HLA genotyping was added so that TCR occurrence patterns could be studied. Across some 400 genotyped donors of the cohort, an average of approximately 240,000 unique TCR beta nucleotide sequences per donor were sequenced, and roughly a sixth of those sequences were non-productive. Typing coverage differed by locus: A, B, C, DRB1 and DQB1 were typed in about 629-640 donors, DQA1 in about 500, DPA1 in some 570, and DPB1 in 472. Because of strong linkage in the cohort, roughly five DR-DQ haplotypes were treated as single units for association and clustering. Study-wide conclusions, independent of this receptor: According to a later analysis, most CMV-associated TCR beta chains appeared to be HLA-restricted, and the HLA associations seemed to be driven largely by CMV exposure. In a later analysis, 15,000 to 20,000 TCR beta sequences were associated with specific HLA alleles at a false discovery rate of 0.05. Correlated functional status among segregating V segments might be attributable to linkage disequilibrium, but an unknown experimental factor could not be ruled out. It was suggested by the authors that the approach could potentially be generalized to other disease states and immunological phenotypes. According to a later analysis, parvovirus B19, influenza, CMV and Epstein-Barr virus appeared linked to several top co-occurrence clusters. HLA typing was unavailable for some donors at each locus, so association tests used only the typed subset. In a later genetic analysis, a missense DCLRE1C variant was associated with V-gene and J-gene trimming of TCR beta chains, and the association was replicated in an independent cohort. Strong co-occurrence of HLA alleles, especially DR and DQ, made assigning TCR associations to individual alleles difficult. Most TCR sequences were seen in very few donors, while some public TCRs were found in many individuals. According to a later analysis, TCR association rates differed among HLA loci, with DRB1 alleles showing the most associated TCRs and HLA-C alleles showing the fewest. A further reported finding was that TCR beta sequences accurately predicted the HLA-A and HLA-B alleles for most subjects in the first cohort. The study listed 150 to 200 TCR beta chains as associated with cytomegalovirus. In vitro tests confirmed that a few of the cytomegalovirus-associated TCR beta chains recognize cytomegalovirus antigens. The presence/absence analyses assumed that sequencing depth was roughly uniform across donors, and that assumption may not be true. A later analysis found that HLA-associated TCR beta chains were more clonally expanded and had lower generation probabilities than equally common non-associated chains. Some IMGT-functional V segments, including TRBV6-2 and TRBV6-3, could not be told apart with the 87-base-pair reads, so those segments were excluded. Broadly in line with IMGT annotations, most TCR beta V segments showed up in productive rearrangements about 87% or about 30% of the time in an earlier analysis of 450 to 600 of the donors. Cytomegalovirus status was reported to be diagnosed by the classifier with high specificity and sensitivity in both the original and validation cohorts. Immune exposure information for the cohort was limited to CMV serostatus. Because counts were too low, seventeen rarely observed V segments, including chromosome 9 orphons, were excluded from the earlier analysis of around 590 of the donors. In a later genetic analysis, fewer N-insertions in productive TCRs were reported among donors in an Asian-associated ancestry cluster than the roughly 640-donor mean. A cluster of highly shared sequence variants was judged likely to represent a technical artifact of the sequencing pipeline. This cohort had only TCR beta chains sequenced, and the lack of alpha or paired-chain data limited which features could be detected.

The CDR3 starts with the cysteine, ends with the phenylalanine, and has 16 residues. Only the CDR3 portion is preserved as DNA: 48 bases, with reading frame beginning at the first base. V is reduced by 0 bases and J by 6 bases, leaving a spacing of 15 bases between them. The germline V gene gives CDR1 as SGHVS and CDR2 as FQNEAQ. The method behind the library was the immunoSEQ multiplex PCR assay. A mixture of 60 forward primers for TCR Vbeta segments and 13 reverse primers for TCR Jbeta segments was used in the multiplex PCR. Amplification of the CDR3 region of rearranged TCR beta genes was performed with a multiplex PCR assay on genomic DNA. The amplified TCR beta libraries were sequenced on the Illumina HiSeq System as 87-base-pair reads. The study's processing was this. Across the 700 or so repertoires, a later analysis counted 75 million to 90 million unique TCR beta chains, roughly 11 million of which were shared by at least two donors. Raw reads were error-corrected and collapsed into unique sequences by a nearest-neighbor algorithm in which closely related sequences were merged to remove PCR and sequencing errors. To assign V, D and J gene segments, CDR3 sequences were aligned to IMGT reference sequences. For a sequence to be retained, at least a six-nucleotide match to both a V gene segment and a J gene segment was required. A rearrangement counted as productive if the CDR3 had no stop codons and remained in frame with V and J, and every other rearrangement counted as non-productive. CDR3 was defined by IMGT convention, running from the second conserved V-encoded cysteine to the conserved J-encoded phenylalanine. The earlier analysis of roughly 590 of the donors excluded sequences that lacked an unambiguous match to a single V gene segment. An earlier analysis of around 600 of the donors classified V segments as functional when productive rearrangements were above 56.7% and as segregating when the standard deviation between donors was above 5%. A statistical classification framework was built for diagnosing cytomegalovirus status from the catalog of TCR beta chain sequences. In a later analysis, V and J genes were assigned by comparing TCR nucleotide sequences against IMGT/GENE-DB human TR gene sequences. A later analysis assigned CDR3 sequences and most-parsimonious VDJ recombination scenarios with the TCRdist pipeline. In a later analysis, every TCR beta chain was defined by the combination of its CDR3 amino acid sequence and its V-gene family, and reads without a unique V-gene family were dropped. In a later analysis, a few hundred highly shared, low-generation-probability nucleotide sequences were removed to address suspected cross-contamination and a sequencing artifact. In a later analysis, a clonal expansion index for each public chain was calculated from normalized within-repertoire ranks of inferred template counts. Generation probabilities in a later analysis came from a VDJ recombination model fitted to out-of-frame rearrangements, and those results were checked against IGoR. In a later analysis, hypergeometric tests were used to score TCR-TCR, TCR-HLA and TCR-CMV co-occurrence, with a repertoire-size bias correction applied to TCR pairs. In a later analysis, false discovery rates were estimated by permuting HLA or CMV assignments 20 times. In a later analysis, co-occurring TCRs were grouped using DBSCAN, and TCRdist sequence similarity was added for clustering within HLA-allele-positive subsets. Repertoires with fewer than 30,000 or more than 120,000 public chains, plus five repertoires with anomalous nucleotide sharing, were excluded from co-occurrence clustering. The table was pulled from immuneACCESS by TCRdb, which kept in-frame rearrangements only. Such tables lose some clones; where checked, under half of the loss comes from unresolved V genes, and the rest has no known cause. The D gene and trimming were derived from the DNA, and the V and J assignments and clone size from that table. For this sample there are about 180,000 clones; 82% appear just once. The ten most abundant clones make up over 1.5% of the sample.

The cohort was made up of about 610 healthy bone marrow donors. At the time of sampling, all cohort members were nominally healthy, though unrecorded immune exposures were likely present. The donor tested CMV seronegative and was one of the 352 seronegative cohort members. Each donor provided a peripheral blood sample, and peripheral blood mononuclear cells were used for TCR beta sequencing. Genomic DNA was extracted from the blood cell samples with the Qiagen DNeasy Blood Extraction Kit. The sequence came from a man between 35 and 55 years old in good health and CMV-seronegative. The sample consisted of PBMCs. The rearranged segments are TRBV7-8 and TRBJ2-4; TRBD2 is perhaps the D gene, given 6 matching bases. The nucleotide sequence reads as follows: TGTGCCAGCAGCTTAGCCCTCAGGTTCGGGGGAAACATTCAGTACTTC. This translates into CASSLALRFGGNIQYF.